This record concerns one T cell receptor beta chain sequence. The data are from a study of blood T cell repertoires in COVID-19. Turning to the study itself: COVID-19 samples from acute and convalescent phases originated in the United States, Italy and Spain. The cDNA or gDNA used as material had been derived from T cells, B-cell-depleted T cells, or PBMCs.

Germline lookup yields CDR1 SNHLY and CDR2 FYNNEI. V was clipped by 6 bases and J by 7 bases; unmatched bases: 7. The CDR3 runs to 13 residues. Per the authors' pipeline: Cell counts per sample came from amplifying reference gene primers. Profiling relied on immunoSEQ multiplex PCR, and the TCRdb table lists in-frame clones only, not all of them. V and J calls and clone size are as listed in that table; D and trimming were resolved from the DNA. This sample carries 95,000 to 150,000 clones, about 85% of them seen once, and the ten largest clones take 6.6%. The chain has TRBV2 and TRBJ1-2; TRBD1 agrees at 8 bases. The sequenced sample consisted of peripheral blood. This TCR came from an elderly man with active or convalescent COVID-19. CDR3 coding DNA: TGTGCCAGCAGGGACAGGGAGAGGGGTGGCTACACCTTC. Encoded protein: CASRDRERGGYTF.